This T cell receptor (beta chain) was captured in a study of blood T cell repertoires in COVID-19. At the level of the study: The United States, Italy and Spain supplied acute and convalescent COVID-19 samples. In each case, the material was cDNA or gDNA derived from T cells, B-cell-depleted T cells, or PBMCs.

Authors' analysis steps: Amplifying reference gene primers gave estimates of nucleated cell counts. Clones were read by immunoSEQ multiplex PCR, and TCRdb kept only the in-frame ones, dropping some. That table furnishes V, J and clone size, whereas the DNA furnished D and trimming. The sample yields some 300,000 clones, about 91% seen once. This TCR came from a woman in her 30s who had recovered from COVID-19. The sequenced sample was peripheral blood.

CDR3 loop: CAWSLRVRTEAFF. CDR3 nucleotides: TGTGCCTGGAGTCTCCGCGTGCGGACTGAAGCTTTCTTT. The chain couples TRBV30 to TRBJ1-1; D not resolved. The germline V gene has CDR1 GTSNPN and CDR2 SVGIG (reference sequence). Trimming removed 2 bases at V and 5 bases at J, with 12 bases between. The CDR3 extends over 13 amino acids.